This T cell receptor beta chain was recorded in a study of regulatory T cells in long-lasting Graves disease. iRepertoire HTBI primers and Arm-PCR of CDR3 regions built TCR beta libraries. Original processing methods: Sample data revealed fewer than 70 TRBV and 14 TRBJ segments. TCRdb recomputed calls from the multiplex PCR reads with MiXCR, one row per CDR3 protein. The V and J calls and clone size come from TCRdb's table, not from the authors' own analysis. This sample has some 410,000 distinct CDR3 sequences, with roughly 15% found just once. In its sample, this clonotype was seen many times. Time point reported: newly diagnosed GD, antithyroid drugs for less than 3 months. There was RNA extracted from PBMCs, and the TCR library was made from it. Roughly 8.4 milliliters of peripheral blood were drawn into EDTA tubes. The data also belong to a second study, concerning T cells in Graves' hyperthyroidism and ophthalmopathy. That study adds: TCR CDR3 regions were first amplified by RT-PCR with HTBI primers.

The TCR originated in a woman aged 30 to 39 with Graves disease. Sequencing used peripheral blood mononuclear cells (PBMCs), obtained at new diagnosis, from a patient treated with antithyroid drugs.

The CDR3 region is CASSLGLAVGPDTQYF. The CDR3 nucleotides are TGTGCCAGCAGCTTAGGGCTAGCGGTAGGACCAGATACGCAGTATTTT. The rearrangement uses TRBV7-3 and TRBJ2-3; 7 bases map to TRBD2. Germline loops: CDR1 SGHTA, CDR2 FQGTGA. The CDR3 is 16 amino acids. Trimming cost V 2 bases and J 4 bases; bases outside gene matches: 9.